One sample yielded the 29 T cell receptor beta chains listed below, sequenced in a study of T cell clonality in common variable immunodeficiency. The protocol was immunoSEQ multiplex PCR, while the TCRdb copy is restricted to in-frame clones and leaves out a portion. The repertoire yields some 19,000 clones, none seen only once; the top ten contain under 25%. Study-level findings and limits: Common variable immunodeficiency TCR beta sequences reportedly had fewer deletions and N-nucleotide insertions.

These TCRs are of unknown antigen specificity. The sequenced sample was peripheral blood mononuclear cells. Every receptor here comes from a human donor with common variable immunodeficiency.

Of note for this clone: The read ends 3 residues shy of where the CDR3 ends; the end is completed using the germline J gene. The V call is TRBV18, the J call TRBJ2-2; TRBD1 is a possible D gene (6 bases). The V end lost 3 bases, the J end lost 4 bases, and 18 bases lay between the germline ends. CDR1 and CDR2 (germline): KGHSH, LQKENI. There are 17 residues in the CDR3. CDR3 bases read: TGTGCCAGCTCACCCCGGGACACAGGCCCACGCACCGGGGAG. This encodes CASSPRDTGPRTGE. The full CDR3 is CASSPRDTGPRTGELFF. Supplemented by reference TRBV18 and TRBJ2-2, the full variable domain reads NAGVMQNPRHLVRRRGQEARLRCSPMKGHSHVYWYRQLPEEGLKFMVYLQKENIIDESGMPKERFSAEFPKEGPSILRIQQVVRGDSAAYFCASSPRDTGPRTGELFFGEGSRLTVL.

In the case of this clone: Other DNA sequences of this sample code for an identical CDR3. The CDR3 bases that were read are TGTGCCAGCAGCTTCAACCAGGGGGGATCACCC. Translation gives CASSFNQGGSP. The CDR3 in full is CASSFNQGGSPLHF. This sequence joins TRBV7-9 and TRBJ1-6; TRBD1 aligns across 7 bases. The sequence runs out 3 residues before the end of the CDR3; the remainder is reconstructed from the germline J gene. The ends lost 3 bases at V and 10 bases at J; junction bases unmatched: 6. Germline-derived CDR1 and CDR2 are SEHNR and FQNEAQ (reference sequence). CDR3 size: 14 residues.

This clone was counted only a few times. The read ends 3 residues before the CDR3 terminus; that terminus is restored from the germline J gene. The chain recombines TRBV30 with TRBJ2-7, with a tentative D call TRBD1 (6 bases). CDR1 and CDR2 (germline): GTSNPN, SVGIG (reference sequence). This CDR3 region has 14 residues. The V and J ends lost 7 bases and 0 bases respectively, with 16 bases between them. The part of the CDR3 DNA that was read is TGTGCCTCATCCGGGGACACCTTCTCCTACGAG. It translates to CASSGDTFSYE. The CDR3 reads in full as CASSGDTFSYEQYF.

Points on this clone: The read falls 3 residues short of the CDR3 end, and the missing part is taken from the germline J gene. V usage is TRBV20-1 and J usage is TRBJ2-1; 9 bases agree with TRBD2. CDR1 and CDR2 from the germline V gene are DFQATT and SNEGSKA (reference sequence). This CDR3 region has 14 residues. V shed 1 base, J shed 7 bases, and the junction held 5 bases outside the gene matches. CDR3 in amino acids: CSARVGGRVNEQFF. The covered CDR3 bases are TGCAGTGCTAGAGTTGGCGGGAGGGTTAATGAG.

Points on this clone: The read terminates 3 residues ahead of where the CDR3 ends, so the germline J gene completes it. This sequence joins TRBV7-2 and TRBJ2-3; 11 positions agree with TRBD2. CDR1 and CDR2 from the germline V gene are SGHTA and FQGNSA. This CDR3 is built from 15 residues. Trimming at V came to 1 base and at J to 8 bases, leaving 5 bases not matched to a gene. The sequenced part of the CDR3 DNA is TGTGCCAGCAGCTTAGGGGCTAGCGGGAGGCTTACG. This sequence encodes CASSLGASGRLT. The whole CDR3 reads CASSLGASGRLTQYF.

This clone is deemed medium-sized. With the read ending 3 residues before the CDR3 end, the germline J gene is used to fill in that end. This sample includes further DNA sequences coding for the same CDR3. This chain uses TRBV6-4 with TRBJ2-3, with a weak D call TRBD2 (6 bases). V lost 6 bases and J lost 2, with 12 bases in between. The CDR3 has 14 residues. CDR1 is MRHNA and CDR2 is SNTAGT in the germline V gene. The covered CDR3 bases are TGTGCCAGCAGGGGGACTGGGGACACAGATACG. It translates to CASRGTGDTDT. The full CDR3 sequence reads CASRGTGDTDTQYF.

This clone was counted between two and nine times. The read finishes 3 residues shy of the CDR3 end, and the germline J gene is used to complete it. The V call is TRBV6-2 or TRBV6-3, the J call TRBJ2-5, with D uncertain. The CDR3 runs 12 residues. With 5 bases removed from V and 1 base from J, the gap between germline ends came to 5 bases. CDR1 MNHEY and CDR2 SVGEGT come from the germline V gene. The DNA read from the CDR3 is TGTGCCAGCAGTCTAATCCAAGAGACC. Its protein is CASSLIQET. The complete CDR3 sequence is CASSLIQETQYF.

This clone came up many times. The read falls 3 residues short of the CDR3 end, and the missing part is taken from the germline J gene. The gene calls are TRBV18 and TRBJ2-5; D might be TRBD1 (6 bases). Germline loops: CDR1 KGHSH, CDR2 LQKENI. Trimming shortened V by 4 bases and J by 0 bases, and 18 bases separated the two germline ends. The length of the CDR3 is 17 residues. This CDR3 is CASSLFGQTQYQETQYF. The DNA read from the CDR3 is TGTGCCAGCTCACTCTTTGGACAGACCCAGTACCAAGAGACC. Using reference TRBV18 and TRBJ2-5 for the parts outside the CDR3, the full variable domain is NAGVMQNPRHLVRRRGQEARLRCSPMKGHSHVYWYRQLPEEGLKFMVYLQKENIIDESGMPKERFSAEFPKEGPSILRIQQVVRGDSAAYFCASSLFGQTQYQETQYFGPGTRLLVL.

Details on this clone: The CDR3 extends 3 residues past the end of the read, so its final part is completed from the germline J gene. The chain carries TRBV5-5 and TRBJ2-5, with 7 bases fitting TRBD1. CDR3 size: 13 residues. Germline CDR1 reads SGHKS; CDR2 reads YYEKEE (reference sequence). V dropped 0 bases and J dropped 4; count of bases not matched to a gene: 0. The CDR3 reads CASSLDRGETQYF. The sequenced part of the CDR3 DNA is TGTGCCAGCAGCTTGGACAGGGGAGAGACC.

The sample holds a few counts of this clone. The read terminates 3 residues ahead of where the CDR3 ends, so the germline J gene completes it. V and J are TRBV7-9 and TRBJ1-5; TRBD1 matches 8 bases. Germline V gene data show CDR1 as SEHNR and CDR2 as FQNEAQ (reference sequence). After removal of 5 bases from V and 2 bases from J, the junction contained 5 bases not matched to a gene. CDR3 length: 15 residues. CDR3 loop: CASSPDRVGNQPQHF. CDR3 DNA (partial): TGTGCCAGCAGCCCGGACAGGGTTGGCAATCAGCCC.

On this clone itself: The read stops 3 residues short of the end of the CDR3; the missing end is completed from the germline J gene. This chain joins TRBV7-9 and TRBJ1-1, with D tentatively TRBD1 (6 bases). V gave up 5 bases and J gave up 1 base, with 14 bases separating them. CDR3 size: 15 residues. The germline V gene has CDR1 SEHNR and CDR2 FQNEAQ (reference sequence). CDR3 DNA (partial): TGTGCCAGCAGCCCCCAATCGACAGGGAACACTGAA. It specifies CASSPQSTGNTE. The CDR3 as a whole reads CASSPQSTGNTEAFF.

This clone was seen many times. The observed sequence ends 3 residues before the CDR3 terminus, with the missing tail filled in from the germline J gene. The chain is built from TRBV5-6 and TRBJ1-3; 9 bases align to TRBD1. The CDR3 loop spans 13 amino acids. Looked up from germline, CDR1 is SGHDT and CDR2 is YYEEEE. The CDR3 protein is CASSSLGTGFIYF. CDR3 bases read: TGTGCCAGCAGCTCGTTGGGGACAGGGTTT.

At least ten counts were recorded for this clone. Read sequence stops 3 residues before the CDR3 end, and the germline J gene provides the missing end. This sequence joins TRBV20-1 and TRBJ2-5; D gene uncertain. CDR3 length: 11 residues. V lost 2 bases to trimming and J lost 5 bases, with 6 bases between them. Germline CDR1 is DFQATT and CDR2 is SNEGSKA (reference sequence). The part of the CDR3 DNA that was read is TGCAGTGCTAGATTAGTGGAGACC. Its protein is CSARLVET. In full, the CDR3 is CSARLVETQYF.

This clone was seen more than once but under ten times. Read coverage stops 3 residues before the CDR3 terminus; the germline J gene supplies the remainder. The chain combines TRBV5-1 with TRBJ2-1, with 9 bases matching TRBD2. The V gene's germline CDR1 is SGHRS and CDR2 YFSETQ. CDR3 length: 16 residues. Trimming took 4 bases from V and 4 from J; bases not matched to a gene: 9. CDR3 loop: CASSVVSGGPYNEQFF. The covered CDR3 bases are TGCGCCAGCAGCGTGGTTAGCGGGGGACCTTACAATGAG. Variable domain in full (rest from reference TRBV5-1 and TRBJ2-1): KAGVTQTPRYLIKTRGQQVTLSCSPISGHRSVSWYQQTPGQGLQFLFEYFSETQRNKGNFPGRFSGRQFSNSRSEMNVSTLELGDSALYLCASSVVSGGPYNEQFFGPGTRLTVL.

This clone is medium-sized (0.01 to 0.1%) in the sample. The read terminates 3 residues ahead of where the CDR3 ends, so the germline J gene completes it. This chain connects TRBV20-1 to TRBJ2-7, with D perhaps matching TRBD2 (6 bases). CDR3 length: 15 amino acids. Germline-derived CDR1 and CDR2 are DFQATT and SNEGSKA (reference sequence). V gave up 5 bases and J gave up 2 bases, with 19 bases separating them. Incomplete CDR3 DNA: TGCAGTGCTGTTCATAGCGGTCTTAGGGCCTACGAG. Translation: CSAVHSGLRAYE. The full CDR3 sequence reads CSAVHSGLRAYEQYF.

Of note for this clone: The read ends 3 residues before the CDR3 terminus; that terminus is restored from the germline J gene. The chain combines TRBV6-2 or TRBV6-3 with TRBJ2-1; maybe TRBD2 (7 bases). The V end lost 0 bases, the J end lost 9 bases, and 18 bases lay between the germline ends. The CDR3 consists of 16 residues. Germline loops: CDR1 MNHEY, CDR2 SVGEGT. The CDR3: CASSYSGGLAATEQFF. CDR3 bases read: TGTGCCAGCAGTTACTCGGGGGGGCTAGCGGCCACTGAG.

About this clone: The CDR3 end lies 3 residues beyond the end of the read and is filled in from the germline J gene. V and J are TRBV5-6 and TRBJ2-7; TRBD2 might be the D (5 bases). Germline values: CDR1 SGHDT, CDR2 YYEEEE. The V gene lost 4 bases and the J gene lost 3 bases, with 14 bases spanning the gap. There are 14 residues in the CDR3. The CDR3 DNA, read in part, is TGTGCCAGCAGCACTGGAAGCGGCATCTACGAG. Translation: CASSTGSGIYE. The CDR3 as a whole reads CASSTGSGIYEQYF.

Only a few counts were recorded for this clone. The missing CDR3 end, 3 residues past where the read stops, is filled in from the germline J gene. V gene TRBV29-1 combines with J gene TRBJ2-1; 11 nucleotides agree with TRBD2. Trimming cost V 4 bases and J 9 bases; bases outside gene matches: 5. The CDR3 consists of 13 residues. Germline CDR1 reads SQVTM; CDR2 reads ANQGSEA. The CDR3 reads CSVVLAGGIEQFF. CDR3 DNA (partial): TGCAGCGTTGTTCTAGCGGGGGGCATTGAG.

A few counts support this clone. The part of the CDR3 DNA that was read is TGTGCCCACACACAGCGGATAGGCTCCTACAATGAG. It is translated as CAHTQRIGSYNE. In full, the CDR3 is CAHTQRIGSYNEQFF. The V call is TRBV30, the J call TRBJ2-1; D possibly corresponds to TRBD2 (5 bases). The read stops 3 residues short of the end of the CDR3; the missing end is completed from the germline J gene. Trimming took off 8 bases at V and 0 bases at J, with 17 bases between the two ends. The CDR3 extends over 15 amino acids. Germline assignment: CDR1 GTSNPN and CDR2 SVGIG (reference sequence).

Remarks on this clone: The read terminates 3 residues before the CDR3 end, so the remaining end is supplied by the germline J gene. V gene TRBV5-6 combines with J gene TRBJ2-5; 8 bases fit TRBD1. The CDR3 extends over 13 amino acids. The V segment lost 3 bases and the J segment 5 bases; nucleotides outside the gene matches: 3. Germline V lookup: CDR1 SGHDT, CDR2 YYEEEE. CDR3 sequence: CASSYRDRETQYF. The part of the CDR3 DNA that was read is TGTGCCAGCAGCTACCGGGACAGGGAGACC.

This clone was picked up a small number of times. The read stops 3 residues short of the end of the CDR3; the missing end is completed from the germline J gene. V is TRBV18 and J is TRBJ1-2; perhaps TRBD1 as D (5 bases). Germline V gene sequence: CDR1 KGHSH, CDR2 LQKENI. The CDR3 spans 12 residues. V was clipped by 8 bases and J by 5 bases, with 12 bases between them. The CDR3 loop reads CASTEGTYGYTF. Partial CDR3 DNA: TGTGCCAGCACGGAAGGGACTTATGGC.

To note about this clone: The read is 3 residues too short to cover the CDR3 end, so that end is filled in from the germline J gene. The chain has TRBV7-6 and TRBJ2-5, with 7 nucleotides matching TRBD1. The CDR3 runs to 15 residues. V was pared by 4 bases and J by 7 bases, with 12 bases of the junction left unmatched. Germline CDR1 and CDR2: SGHVS and FNYEAQ. Here the CDR3 reads CASSSDRVIPGTQYF. The CDR3 DNA, read in part, is TGTGCCAGCAGCTCAGACAGGGTGATTCCAGGGACC.

Comments on this clone: The CDR3 is cut off 3 residues early in the read; its end comes from the germline J gene. The rearrangement joins TRBV7-9 to TRBJ2-1; 13 nucleotides align to TRBD2. This CDR3 contains 15 residues. Germline CDR1 SEHNR, CDR2 FQNEAQ (reference sequence). V was pared by 2 bases and J by 7 bases, with 2 bases of the junction left unmatched. The DNA read from the CDR3 is TGTGCCAGCAGCTTAAAGACTAGCGGGGGGAATGAG. Translation: CASSLKTSGGNE. The entire CDR3 is CASSLKTSGGNEQFF.

This clone was picked up many times. The observed sequence ends 3 residues before the CDR3 terminus, with the missing tail filled in from the germline J gene. This sequence joins TRBV4-2 and TRBJ2-5; unclear D gene. V gave up 1 base and J gave up 4 bases, with 4 bases separating them. The CDR3 is made up of 12 amino acids. CDR1 and CDR2 from the germline V gene are LGHNA and YNFKEQ. The CDR3: CASSQGGETQYF. Partial CDR3 DNA: TGTGCCAGCAGCCAAGGAGGAGAGACC.

Details on this clone: The sequenced fragment ends 3 residues before the CDR3 boundary, so the rest is inferred from the germline J gene. This chain joins TRBV7-2 and TRBJ1-1; tentative D call: TRBD1 (5 bases). The germline V gene encodes CDR1 SGHTA and CDR2 FQGNSA. Trimming removed 4 bases from V and 0 bases from J, with 9 bases in between. The length of the CDR3 is 14 residues. The DNA read from the CDR3 is TGTGCCAGCAGCTCCGGACAATTGAACACTGAA. This gives the protein CASSSGQLNTE. The entire CDR3 reads CASSSGQLNTEAFF.

Note on this clone: Read coverage stops 3 residues before the CDR3 terminus; the germline J gene supplies the remainder. The genes are TRBV2 and TRBJ2-1; 8 bases are a match to TRBD2. The germline CDR1 and CDR2 sequences are SNHLY and FYNNEI. The J segment lost 6 bases and the V segment lost 4 bases, leaving 2 bases of the junction unmatched. This CDR3 has 13 amino acids. The CDR3 DNA, read in part, is TGTGCCAGCAGTGCCGGGAGGGGCAATGAG. Translated: CASSAGRGNE. The whole CDR3 region reads CASSAGRGNEQFF.

This clone was seen a few times. The CDR3 end lies 3 residues beyond the end of the read and is filled in from the germline J gene. The V gene is TRBV6-2 or TRBV6-3, the J gene TRBJ2-7; 8 nucleotides align to TRBD2. Germline lookup yields CDR1 MNHEY and CDR2 SVGEGT. Trimming took 6 bases from V and 6 from J; bases not matched to a gene: 13. The CDR3 sequence is 15 residues long. CDR3 in amino acids: CASSPRGAGVVEQYF. Partial CDR3 DNA: TGTGCCAGCAGCCCAAGGGGAGCGGGAGTTGTCGAG.

In its sample, this clone was seen a few times. The read gets to within 3 residues of the CDR3 end, and the germline J gene fills in the rest. This chain connects TRBV19 to TRBJ2-5; 7 nucleotides agree with TRBD1. V shed 1 base, J shed 5 bases, and the junction held 4 bases outside the gene matches. The CDR3 loop spans 14 amino acids. Germline CDR1 LNHDA, CDR2 SQIVND (reference sequence). CDR3 DNA (partial): TGTGCCAGTAGTATAGGAAGGGGGCTGGAGACC. It specifies CASSIGRGLET. The full-length CDR3 reads as CASSIGRGLETQYF.

This clone was recorded a few times. The read ends 3 residues shy of where the CDR3 ends; the end is completed using the germline J gene. The chain carries TRBV29-1 and TRBJ2-3; 8 bases are shared with TRBD1. This CDR3 comprises 15 residues. Looked up from germline, CDR1 is SQVTM and CDR2 is ANQGSEA. J was trimmed by 2 bases and V by 4 bases; bases with no gene match: 8. The CDR3 bases that were read are TGCAGCGTTGTTCCGCCGGACAGGGCCACAGATACG. This gives the protein CSVVPPDRATDT. The full CDR3 protein is CSVVPPDRATDTQYF.